This T cell receptor (beta chain) is drawn from a study of blood T cell repertoires in COVID-19 (dated by TCRdb to 2019 to 2021). At the level of the whole study: Samples from collaborators originated in the United States, Italy and Spain and spanned both the acute and convalescent phases of COVID-19. The prospective study material was composed of cDNA or gDNA derived from T cells, B-cell-depleted T cells, or PBMCs. The dataset comprised deeply sampled blood TCRbeta repertoires from subjects exposed to, actively infected with, or recovered from COVID-19. The repertoires were released in a freely available public database meant as a resource for research on the immune response to SARS-CoV-2. Samples were obtained from the ongoing ImmuneRACE study (first 160 participants) and from about 1,300 subjects provided by 6 global collaborators. Nearly every sample came with metadata listing a de-identified subject ID, COVID-19 status, age in years and sex. HLA class I and class II types, where available, came from metadata supplied by the sample provider rather than from assay-based typing. General study outcomes and caveats: Clinical and demographic metadata were provided uncurated, with the amount varying by source and participant.

At one collaborating source in Seattle, patients were enrolled during active infection and were followed longitudinally through the course of disease. Collaborating institutions collected whole blood in K2EDTA tubes following their own protocols. For TCRbeta analysis, collaborators shipped samples in one of three forms: frozen whole blood, isolated PBMCs, or DNA extracted from either of those sample types. TCRbeta CDR3 regions were amplified from genomic DNA by means of the immunoSEQ Assay, a bias-controlled multiplex PCR. The paper's processing steps were these. Nucleated cell counts per sample were estimated from amplification of reference gene primers within the assay. Sequence reads were collapsed and filtered to measure the absolute abundance of every unique TCRbeta CDR3 rearrangement. For each sample, productive Simpson clonality was calculated as the square root of Simpson's diversity index across productive rearrangements. TCRdb retrieved this table from immuneACCESS and kept in-frame rearrangements only. Not all clones are present; in checked studies, unresolved V genes account for under half, and no reason is known for the remainder. From that table come the V and J calls and clone size; the DNA was used to work out D and trimming. In all, the sample holds 100,000 to 150,000 clones, and approximately 89% of those were seen once. In total, the top ten clones hold roughly 3.2% of the sample.

A note on this clone: Its antigen has not been determined. It has no much larger one-base neighbor in the sample; base qualities were not kept.

Unmatched junction bases come to 9, with V trimmed by 4 bases and J by 5 bases. According to the germline V gene, CDR1 reads SGHRS and CDR2 reads YFSETQ. The CDR3 measures 16 amino acids from cysteine to phenylalanine. The only DNA kept is the CDR3, 48 bases in frame from the first base. The TCR was taken from an elderly woman with COVID-19, enrolled during active disease. Sequences were obtained from peripheral blood. The receptor chain draws on TRBV5-1 and TRBJ2-5; 12 of the junction bases match TRBD2. The nucleotide sequence reads TGCGCCAGCAGCATCCAGACTAGCGGGGGAGGCGAGACCCAGTACTTC. Its coded protein is CASSIQTSGGGETQYF. The variable domain in full, with residues beyond the CDR3 obtained from the reference TRBV5-1 and TRBJ2-5 genes, is KAGVTQTPRYLIKTRGQQVTLSCSPISGHRSVSWYQQTPGQGLQFLFEYFSETQRNKGNFPGRFSGRQFSNSRSEMNVSTLELGDSALYLCASSIQTSGGGETQYFGPGTRLLVL.